The rows below give T cell receptor beta chains drawn from one sample of a study of blood T cells in healthy people across ages. TCRdb re-derived calls from the 5' RACE reads in MiXCR, one entry per CDR3 protein. Among hundreds of thousands of distinct CDR3 sequences, 20% to 25% were seen once, and the ten largest hold 3.5% to 4%. The sample taken for sequencing was blood. The source is a man aged 70 or older in good health. Both conserved end residues are part of each CDR3. D genes are given only for firm matches. Not every row has a clone size; where given, it reads once, few, many or a size class.

j_gene | abundance | d_gene | v_gene | CDR3aa | CDR3nt
TRBJ2-1 | . | TRBD2 | TRBV5-1 | CASSLSPSSGSNEQFF | TGCGCCAGCAGCTTGTCTCCGTCTAGCGGGAGTAATGAGCAGTTCTTC
TRBJ2-3 | few | TRBD2 | TRBV4-3 | CASSQDPSGSRDTQYF | TGCGCCAGCAGCCAAGATCCTAGCGGGAGCCGGGATACGCAGTATTTT
TRBJ2-5 | few | . | TRBV7-9 | CASSLLGGKETQYF | TGTGCCAGCAGCTTATTGGGGGGAAAAGAGACCCAGTACTTC
TRBJ2-3 | few | . | TRBV5-1 | CASAFGDTTDTQYF | TGCGCCAGCGCCTTCGGGGACACCACAGATACGCAGTATTTT
TRBJ1-6 | . | . | TRBV20-1 | CSGKDGIQPLHF | TGCAGTGGGAAGGATGGGATTCAACCCCTCCACTTT
TRBJ1-2 | . | TRBD1 | TRBV7-2 | CASSLAGTENYGYTF | TGTGCCAGCAGCTTGGCCGGGACAGAAAACTATGGCTACACCTTC
TRBJ2-7 | few | . | TRBV25-1 | CASSEQPSYEQYF | TGTGCCAGCAGTGAGCAGCCCTCCTACGAGCAGTACTTC
TRBJ2-2 | . | . | TRBV3-1 | CASSHSRGELFF | TGTGCCAGCAGCCACTCCCGCGGGGAGCTGTTTTTT
TRBJ2-7 | few | . | TRBV10-3 | CAISESMGAGGDEQYF | TGTGCCATCAGTGAGTCGATGGGTGCAGGGGGGGACGAGCAGTACTTC
TRBJ2-7 | . | . | TRBV5-1 | CASSLRADSPFYEQYF | TGCGCCAGCAGCTTGAGAGCGGACTCCCCGTTCTACGAGCAGTACTTC
TRBJ2-2 | few | . | TRBV9 | CASSGSAGDTGELFF | TGTGCCAGCAGCGGTTCCGCAGGGGATACCGGGGAGCTGTTTTTT
TRBJ2-1 | . | . | TRBV20-1 | CSAIRHNEQFF | TGCAGTGCTATTCGGCACAATGAGCAGTTCTTC
TRBJ2-7 | . | . | TRBV7-2 | CASSPGVAYEQYF | TGTGCCAGCAGTCCAGGGGTGGCCTACGAGCAGTACTTC
TRBJ2-5 | few | . | TRBV5-1 | CASTLTGSETQYF | TGCGCCAGCACCCTAACAGGGTCAGAGACCCAGTACTTC
TRBJ2-2 | . | TRBD2 | TRBV7-2 | CASSLVGLYYTGELFF | TGTGCCAGCAGCTTAGTGGGACTATATTACACCGGGGAGCTGTTTTTT
TRBJ2-5 | . | . | TRBV3-1 | CASSTDGEQYF | TGTGCCAGCAGTACCGACGGGGAGCAGTACTTC
TRBJ2-1 | . | . | TRBV12-3/TRBV12-4 | CASSLGGLVRNEQFF | TGTGCCAGCAGTTTAGGAGGGTTAGTTCGCAATGAGCAGTTCTTC
TRBJ2-7 | . | . | TRBV12-3/TRBV12-4 | CASSFTPGPTTYEQYF | TGTGCCAGCAGTTTCACCCCGGGACCGACGACCTACGAGCAGTACTTC
TRBJ1-3 | . | TRBD1 | TRBV6-5 | CASSYSDRSLSPGNTIYF | TGTGCCAGCAGTTACTCGGACAGGAGCTTGAGTCCTGGAAACACCATATATTTT
TRBJ1-3 | few | . | TRBV12-3/TRBV12-4 | CASSFTPYGNTIYF | TGTGCCAGCAGCTTTACCCCCTATGGAAACACCATATATTTT
TRBJ1-2 | . | TRBD1 | TRBV29-1 | CSADRDDYGYTF | TGCAGCGCTGACAGGGATGACTATGGCTACACCTTC
TRBJ2-7 | few | . | TRBV20-1 | CSAREYGRYEQYF | TGCAGTGCTAGAGAGTACGGACGCTACGAGCAGTACTTC
TRBJ2-4 | few | TRBD1 | TRBV7-2 | CASSFRGQEKNIQYF | TGTGCCAGCAGCTTTAGGGGACAGGAGAAAAACATTCAGTACTTC
TRBJ2-4 | . | TRBD2 | TRBV29-1 | CSVRTSGSRWDIQYF | TGCAGCGTCCGGACTAGCGGGAGTAGATGGGACATTCAGTACTTC
TRBJ1-4 | few | . | TRBV20-1 | CSARGHSTNEKLFF | TGCAGTGCAAGGGGACACTCAACTAATGAAAAACTGTTTTTT
TRBJ2-3 | . | . | TRBV6-5 | CASTKGDTQYF | TGTGCCAGCACCAAAGGGGATACGCAGTATTTT
TRBJ1-1 | . | . | TRBV5-1 | CASSKDSETEAFF | TGCGCCAGCAGCAAGGACAGCGAGACCGAGGCTTTCTTT
TRBJ2-1 | few | TRBD2 | TRBV5-8 | CASSLRSGRDTYNEQFF | TGTGCCAGCAGCTTGCGGAGCGGGAGGGACACCTACAATGAGCAGTTCTTC
TRBJ2-1 | . | TRBD2 | TRBV20-1 | CSARDSGTRYNEQFF | TGCAGTGCTAGAGATTCGGGGACTAGATACAATGAGCAGTTCTTC
TRBJ2-5 | . | TRBD1 | TRBV5-1 | CASRPGTGRETQYF | TGCGCCAGCAGACCCGGGACAGGGCGAGAGACCCAGTACTTC
TRBJ2-5 | . | . | TRBV14 | CASSQDGTRQETQYF | TGTGCCAGCAGCCAAGATGGGACACGTCAAGAGACCCAGTACTTC
TRBJ2-5 | few | TRBD2 | TRBV6-6 | CASSIGTSGPPTQYF | TGTGCCAGCAGTATCGGGACTAGCGGCCCCCCGACCCAGTACTTC